Ten or more counts support the clone carrying this T cell receptor beta chain. What it binds is unknown. This sample is part of a study of Graves' ophthalmopathy and Graves' hyperthyroidism. Study as a whole: Ophthalmopathy not arising within 18 months of follow-up defined hyperthyroidism as stable.

The authors amplified TCR beta CDR3 regions, and they did so from RNA transcripts for repertoire sequencing. In the first round, RT-PCR was carried out with HTBI primers, and a multiplex PCR formed the second round. TCRdb redid the calling of the multiplex PCR reads with MiXCR, one entry per CDR3 protein. The sample yields about 500,000 distinct CDR3 sequences, under 45% seen once. General study points: Appearing in blood as well were most expanded thyroid clonotypes above 0.001 frequency.

The hyperthyroidism patients, aged 18 to 65, had been newly diagnosed, with under 2 months' duration. Other autoimmune disease, uncontrolled infection, pregnancy and lactation led to exclusion. Germline-derived CDR1 and CDR2 are SGHDN and FVKESK. V was cut by 1 base and J by 7 bases, with 17 bases left in between. The CDR3 length is 15 residues. Material: peripheral blood or thyroid tissue (not recorded which). The chain couples TRBV14 to TRBJ2-7, with no clear D. The sequence was collected from an adult man with Graves' hyperthyroidism. The DNA of the CDR3 is TGTGCCAGCAGCCAAGGAAGAAGGGCAGAAGAAGAGCAGTACTTC. Its protein product is CASSQGRRAEEEQYF.